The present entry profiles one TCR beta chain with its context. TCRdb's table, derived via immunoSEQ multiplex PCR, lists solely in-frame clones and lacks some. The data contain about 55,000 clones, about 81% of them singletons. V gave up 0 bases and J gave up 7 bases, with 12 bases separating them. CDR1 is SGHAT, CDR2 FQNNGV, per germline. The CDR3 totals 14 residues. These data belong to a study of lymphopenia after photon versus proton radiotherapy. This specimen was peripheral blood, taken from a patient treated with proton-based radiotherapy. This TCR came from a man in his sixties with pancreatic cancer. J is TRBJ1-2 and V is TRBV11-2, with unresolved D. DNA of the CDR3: TGTGCCAGCAGCTTAGATTCCGGGGTACGTGGCTACACCTTC. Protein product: CASSLDSGVRGYTF.